The 2 T cell receptor beta chains presented below share a single source sample, sequenced in a study of cytomegalovirus exposure and HLA in healthy donors. Primers for the PCR totalled 60 Vbeta and 13 Jbeta. TCRdb keeps only in-frame clones here, not all; method: immunoSEQ multiplex PCR. The data show some 140,000 clones, around 9% seen once. Sequencing was done on a sample of PBMCs. Receptors were obtained from a woman aged 40-49 years in good health and CMV-seropositive.

V and J are TRBV19 and TRBJ1-3, with a weak D call TRBD1 (5 bases). V was trimmed by 9 bases and J by 4 bases, leaving 16 bases between them. Germline lookup yields CDR1 LNHDA and CDR2 SQIVND (reference sequence). This CDR3 region has 14 residues. The CDR3 DNA reads as TGTGCCAGCAGAAGTCAGGGTGCGGGAAACACCATATATTTT. It encodes CASRSQGAGNTIYF. The variable domain in full, completed from reference TRBV19 and TRBJ1-3, reads DGGITQSPKYLFRKEGQNVTLSCEQNLNHDAMYWYRQDPGQGLRLIYYSQIVNDFQKGDIAEGYSVSREKKESFPLTVTSAQKNPTAFYLCASRSQGAGNTIYFGEGSWLTVV.

V usage is TRBV11-2 and J usage is TRBJ2-7; D gene ambiguous. The V end was cut by 4 bases, the J end by 10 bases, with 11 bases between. The CDR3 consists of 11 residues. Germline values: CDR1 SGHAT, CDR2 FQNNGV. The CDR3 loop reads CASSSLRVQYF. The CDR3, as DNA: TGTGCCAGCAGCTCCCTACGGGTACAGTACTTC.